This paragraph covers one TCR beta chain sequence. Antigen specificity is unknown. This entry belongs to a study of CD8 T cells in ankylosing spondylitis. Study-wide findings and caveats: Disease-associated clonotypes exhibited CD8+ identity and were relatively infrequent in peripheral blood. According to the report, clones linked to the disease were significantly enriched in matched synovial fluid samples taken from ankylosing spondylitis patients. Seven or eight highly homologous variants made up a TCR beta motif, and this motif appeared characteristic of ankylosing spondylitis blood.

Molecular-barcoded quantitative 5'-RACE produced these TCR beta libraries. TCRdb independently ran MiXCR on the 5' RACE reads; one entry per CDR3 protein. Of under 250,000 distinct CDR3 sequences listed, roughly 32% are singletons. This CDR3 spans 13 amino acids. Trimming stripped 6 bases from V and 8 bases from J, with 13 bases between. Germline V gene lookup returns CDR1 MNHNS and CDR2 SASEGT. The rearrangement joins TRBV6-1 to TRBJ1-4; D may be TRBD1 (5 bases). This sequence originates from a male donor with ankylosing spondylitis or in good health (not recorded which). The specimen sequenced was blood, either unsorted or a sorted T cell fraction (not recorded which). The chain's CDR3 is CASRTGLGEKLFF. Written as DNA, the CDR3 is TGTGCCAGCAGAACGGGGCTAGGGGAAAAACTGTTTTTT.